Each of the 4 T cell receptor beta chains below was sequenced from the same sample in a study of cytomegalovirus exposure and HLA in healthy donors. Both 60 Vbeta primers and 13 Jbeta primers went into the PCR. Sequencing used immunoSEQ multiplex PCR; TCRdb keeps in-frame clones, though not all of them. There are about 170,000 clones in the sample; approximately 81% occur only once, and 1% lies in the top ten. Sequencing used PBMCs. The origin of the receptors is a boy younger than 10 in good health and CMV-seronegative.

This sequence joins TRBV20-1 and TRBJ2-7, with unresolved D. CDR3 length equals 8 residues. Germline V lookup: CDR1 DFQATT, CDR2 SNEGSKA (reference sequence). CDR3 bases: TGCATCGCCCCCCCGGAGTACGTC. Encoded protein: CIAPPEYV.

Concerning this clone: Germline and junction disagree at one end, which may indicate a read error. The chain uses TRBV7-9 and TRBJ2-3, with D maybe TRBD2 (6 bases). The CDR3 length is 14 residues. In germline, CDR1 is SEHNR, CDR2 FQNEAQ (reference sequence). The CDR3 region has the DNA TGTTCCAGCAGCTTGATGGAGGGCTCAGATACGCAGTATTTT. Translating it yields CSSSLMEGSDTQYF. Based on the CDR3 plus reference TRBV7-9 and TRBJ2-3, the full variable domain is DTGVSQNPRHKITKRGQNVTFRCDPISEHNRLYWYRQTLGQGPEFLTYFQNEAQLEKSRLLSDRFSAERPKGSFSTLEIQRTEQGDSAMYLCSSSLMEGSDTQYFGPGTRLTVL.

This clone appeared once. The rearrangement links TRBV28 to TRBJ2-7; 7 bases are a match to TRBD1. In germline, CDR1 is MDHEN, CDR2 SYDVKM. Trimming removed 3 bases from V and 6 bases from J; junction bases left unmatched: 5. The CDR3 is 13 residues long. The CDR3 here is CASSFIQGFEQYV. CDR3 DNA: TGTGCCAGCAGTTTCATACAGGGGTTCGAGCAGTACGTC.

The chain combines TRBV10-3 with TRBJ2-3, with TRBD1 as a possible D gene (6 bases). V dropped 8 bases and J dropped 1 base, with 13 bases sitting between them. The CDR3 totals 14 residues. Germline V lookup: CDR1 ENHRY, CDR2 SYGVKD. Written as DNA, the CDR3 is TGTGCCATCCCAGGGGTATCCGGCACAGATACGCAGTATTTT. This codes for CAIPGVSGTDTQYF.